Shown below are 10 T cell receptor beta chains from a single sample sequenced in a study of blood T cell repertoires in COVID-19. Assay used: immunoSEQ multiplex PCR; TCRdb lists only in-frame clones, some missing. The sample includes under 350,000 clones, 75% to 90% of them seen just once. Sample: peripheral blood. Receptor source: a man aged 40-49 years with acute or convalescent COVID-19.

The chain links TRBV2 to TRBJ1-2; the D gene is possibly TRBD1 (6 bases). The CDR3 length is 13 residues. Trimming removed 4 bases at V and 6 bases at J, with 12 bases between. Germline CDR1 SNHLY, CDR2 FYNNEI. The CDR3 nucleotides read TGTGCCAGCAGTGTTCTAACAGGGAATGGCTACACCTTC. Amino acids: CASSVLTGNGYTF.

The sample holds a few counts of this clone. This chain uses TRBV5-1 with TRBJ2-7; TRBD1 matches at 7 bases. Germline V gene data show CDR1 as SGHRS and CDR2 as YFSETQ. CDR3 size: 13 residues. In DNA, the CDR3 is TGCTCGAGCGCCGGGACAGTCTCCTACGAGCAGTACTTC. Residues: CSSAGTVSYEQYF.

The CDR3 nucleotides are TGTGCCAGCAGCTACCCTCTCGGCAGGGGAAAAGGAAACACCATATATTTT. Residues: CASSYPLGRGKGNTIYF. The V and J genes are TRBV13 and TRBJ1-3, with D tentatively TRBD1 (6 bases). Germline V gene data show CDR1 as PRHDT and CDR2 as FYEKMQ (reference sequence). Deletions cut 4 bases from V and 4 bases from J, with 20 bases between. This CDR3 contains 17 residues. The variable domain in full, with the rest retrieved from reference TRBV13 and TRBJ1-3, is AAGVIQSPRHLIKEKRETATLKCYPIPRHDTVYWYQQGPGQDPQFLISFYEKMQSDKGSIPDRFSAQQFSDYHSELNMSSLELGDSALYFCASSYPLGRGKGNTIYFGEGSWLTVV.

This clone has just one count. The V call is TRBV19, the J call TRBJ1-1; D might be TRBD1 (6 bases). CDR3 length: 14 amino acids. The germline CDR1 and CDR2 sequences are LNHDA and SQIVND (reference sequence). V was cut by 6 bases and J by 0 bases, with 11 bases left in between. CDR3 region: CASRTGRVNTEAFF. The CDR3 nucleotides read TGTGCCAGTAGAACAGGGAGGGTGAACACTGAAGCTTTCTTT.

The rearrangement links TRBV12-3 or TRBV12-4 to TRBJ2-2; D remains ambiguous. The germline V and J ends were trimmed by 6 bases and 0 bases, with 5 bases remaining between them. The CDR3 sequence is 13 residues long. CDR3 protein: CASRTANTGELFF. The CDR3 region has the DNA TGTGCCAGCAGAACTGCGAACACCGGGGAGCTGTTTTTT.

The CDR3 DNA is TGTGCCAGCATCCTTATACTAGCGGGGGGTAACACCGGGGAGCTGTTTTTT. This sequence encodes CASILILAGGNTGELFF. The chain employs TRBV7-9 and TRBJ2-2, with 12 bases aligning to TRBD2. Trimming removed 7 bases from V and 2 bases from J; junction bases left unmatched: 8. The CDR3 contains 17 residues. CDR1 is SEHNR and CDR2 is FQNEAQ in the germline V gene (reference sequence).

In this sample, this clone turned up once. This rearrangement joins TRBV7-2 to TRBJ2-2, with 8 bases fitting TRBD1. There are 14 residues in the CDR3. CDR1 is SGHTA, CDR2 FQGNSA, per germline. V shed 5 bases and J 6 bases; nucleotides not matched to a gene: 5. Here the CDR3 reads CASSLTGGAGELFF. The CDR3 region has the DNA TGTGCCAGCAGCCTCACAGGGGGAGCCGGGGAGCTGTTTTTT.

The gene calls are TRBV3-1 (or the pseudogene TRBV3-2) and TRBJ1-1, with 7 bases lining up with TRBD1. The CDR3 is made up of 14 amino acids. V lost 3 bases and J lost 5; bases outside the gene matches: 6. Germline CDR1 LGHDT, CDR2 YNNKEL (reference sequence). The CDR3 DNA follows: TGTGCCAGCAGCCAGGGGACAGTGATAACTGAAGCTTTCTTT. It translates to CASSQGTVITEAFF.

The chain has TRBV5-6 and TRBJ1-2; tentatively, D is TRBD1 (6 bases). The CDR3 spans 13 residues. CDR1 is SGHDT and CDR2 is YYEEEE in the germline V gene. The V gene lost 3 bases and the J gene lost 8 bases, with 14 bases spanning the gap. CDR3 in amino acids: CASSSEQGRGYTF. The CDR3 DNA follows: TGTGCCAGCAGCTCCGAACAGGGTCGGGGCTACACCTTC.

This clone was found a few times. The J gene is TRBJ1-6, the V gene TRBV7-3; perhaps TRBD1 as D (6 bases). V dropped 0 bases and J dropped 8 bases, with 14 bases sitting between them. CDR3 length: 16 residues. Germline assignment: CDR1 SGHTA and CDR2 FQGTGA. CDR3 sequence: CASSLTGQGLDSPLHF. The CDR3, as DNA: TGTGCCAGCAGCTTAACTGGCCAGGGGTTGGATTCACCCCTCCACTTT.